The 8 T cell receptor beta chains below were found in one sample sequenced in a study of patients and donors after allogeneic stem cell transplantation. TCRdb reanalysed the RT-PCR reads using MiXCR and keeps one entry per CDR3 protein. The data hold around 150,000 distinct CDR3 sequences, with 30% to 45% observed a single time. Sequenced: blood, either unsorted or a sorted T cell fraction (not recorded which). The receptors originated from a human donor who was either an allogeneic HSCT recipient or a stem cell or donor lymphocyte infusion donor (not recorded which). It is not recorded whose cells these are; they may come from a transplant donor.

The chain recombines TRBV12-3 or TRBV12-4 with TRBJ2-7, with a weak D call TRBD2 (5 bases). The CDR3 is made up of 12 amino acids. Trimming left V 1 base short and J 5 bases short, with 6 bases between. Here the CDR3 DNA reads TGTGCCAGCAGTTTAGGAGCGGACGAGCAGTACTTC. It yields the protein CASSLGADEQYF.

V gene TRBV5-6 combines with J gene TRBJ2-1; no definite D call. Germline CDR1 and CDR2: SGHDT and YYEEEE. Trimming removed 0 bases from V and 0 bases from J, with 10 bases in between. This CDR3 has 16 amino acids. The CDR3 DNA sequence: TGTGCCAGCAGCTTGGAAACGGATAGCTCCTACAATGAGCAGTTCTTC. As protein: CASSLETDSSYNEQFF.

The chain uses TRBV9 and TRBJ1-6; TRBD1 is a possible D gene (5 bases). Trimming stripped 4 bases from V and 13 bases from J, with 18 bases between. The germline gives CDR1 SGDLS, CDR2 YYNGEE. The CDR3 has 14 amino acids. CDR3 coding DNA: TGTGCCAGCAGCCGGGGTTGGGACGGTCTCCCCCTCCACTTT. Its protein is CASSRGWDGLPLHF.

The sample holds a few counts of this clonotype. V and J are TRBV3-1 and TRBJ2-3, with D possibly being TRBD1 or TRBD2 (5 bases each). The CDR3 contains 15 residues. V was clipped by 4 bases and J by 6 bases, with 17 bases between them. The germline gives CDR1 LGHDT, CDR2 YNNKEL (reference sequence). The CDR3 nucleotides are TGTGCCAGCAGCCGGGACCCCCCGACCCTCGATACGCAGTATTTT. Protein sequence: CASSRDPPTLDTQYF.

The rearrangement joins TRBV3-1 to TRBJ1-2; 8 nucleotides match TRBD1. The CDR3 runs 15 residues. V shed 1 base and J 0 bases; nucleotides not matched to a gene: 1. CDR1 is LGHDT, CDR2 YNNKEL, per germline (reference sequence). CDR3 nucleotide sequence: TGTGCCAGCAGCCAAGTGGACAGGGCTAACTATGGCTACACCTTC. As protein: CASSQVDRANYGYTF.

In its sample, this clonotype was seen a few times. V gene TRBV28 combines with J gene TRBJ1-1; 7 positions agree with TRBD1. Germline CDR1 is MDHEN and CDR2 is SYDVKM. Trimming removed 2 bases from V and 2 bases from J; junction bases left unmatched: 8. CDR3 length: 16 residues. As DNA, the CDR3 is TGTGCCAGCAGTTTAGTTGACAGGGTTATAAACACTGAAGCTTTCTTT. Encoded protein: CASSLVDRVINTEAFF.

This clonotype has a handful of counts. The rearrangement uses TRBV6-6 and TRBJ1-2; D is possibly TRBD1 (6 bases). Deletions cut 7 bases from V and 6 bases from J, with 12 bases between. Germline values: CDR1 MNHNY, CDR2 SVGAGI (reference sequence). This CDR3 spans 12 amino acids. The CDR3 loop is CASTRDINGYTF. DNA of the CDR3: TGTGCCAGCACCCGGGACATCAATGGCTACACCTTC.

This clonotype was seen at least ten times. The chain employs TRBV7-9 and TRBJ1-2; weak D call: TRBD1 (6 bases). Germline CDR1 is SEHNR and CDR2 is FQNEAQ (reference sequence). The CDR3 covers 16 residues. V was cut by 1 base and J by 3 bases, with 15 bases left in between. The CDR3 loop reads CASSLDWGAPDYGYTF. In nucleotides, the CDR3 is TGTGCCAGCAGCTTAGACTGGGGGGCGCCTGACTATGGCTACACCTTC.